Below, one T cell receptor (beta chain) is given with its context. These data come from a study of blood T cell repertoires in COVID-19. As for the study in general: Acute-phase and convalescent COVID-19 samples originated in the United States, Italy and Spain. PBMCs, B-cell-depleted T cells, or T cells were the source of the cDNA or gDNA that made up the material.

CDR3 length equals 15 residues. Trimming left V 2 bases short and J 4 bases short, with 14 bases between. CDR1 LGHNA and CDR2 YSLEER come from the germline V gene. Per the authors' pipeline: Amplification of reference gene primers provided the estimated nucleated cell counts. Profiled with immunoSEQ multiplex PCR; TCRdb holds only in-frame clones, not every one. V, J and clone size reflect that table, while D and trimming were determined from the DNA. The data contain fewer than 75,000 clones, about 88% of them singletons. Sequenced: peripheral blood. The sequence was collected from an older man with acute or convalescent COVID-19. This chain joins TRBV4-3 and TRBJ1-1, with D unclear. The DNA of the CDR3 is TGCGCCAGCAGCCAATCGGGAGGAAGTTCCACTGAAGCTTTCTTT. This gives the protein CASSQSGGSSTEAFF.